This TCR beta chain emerged from a study of cytomegalovirus exposure and HLA in healthy donors. The study ran its PCR with 60 Vbeta and 13 Jbeta primers. This table comes from immunoSEQ multiplex PCR, and its TCRdb copy is limited to in-frame clones, with some not included. The table includes about 150,000 clones, about 70% detected once. With 5 bases removed from V and 6 bases from J, the gap between germline ends came to 14 bases. The germline CDR1 and CDR2 sequences are SEHNR and FQNEAQ (reference sequence). There are 13 residues in the CDR3. What was sequenced was PBMCs. The rearrangement joins TRBV7-9 to TRBJ2-7, with D uncertain. The clonotype comes from a man between 60 and 70 years old in good health and CMV-seronegative. This CDR3 is CASSPVERVEQYF. The CDR3 DNA follows: TGTGCCAGCAGCCCGGTGGAGAGAGTCGAGCAGTACTTC.